A selection of T cell receptor beta chains follows, all from one sample in a study of blood T cell repertoires in COVID-19. Generated by immunoSEQ multiplex PCR, the TCRdb table keeps only in-frame clones and is missing some. The profile covers 200,000 to 300,000 clones, with approximately 90% appearing a single time and over 4% taken by the ten largest. The source material was PBMCs or T cells enriched from blood (not recorded which). Source of these receptors: a woman in her thirties who had recovered from COVID-19. CDR3s include the opening cysteine and the closing phenylalanine or tryptophan. D genes are given only for firm matches. Not all rows give a size; the values are once, few, many and, for expanded clones, a class.

TRBJ2-7 | TRBV29-1 | TRBD1 | many | TGCAGCCTCCCACGGGACAGGGGCCTCTACGAGCAGTACTTC | CSLPRDRGLYEQYF
TRBJ1-1 | TRBV30 | NA | NA | TGTGCCTTACTTACAGGCCCGGAAAACACTGAAGCTTTCTTT | CALLTGPENTEAFF
TRBJ1-3 | TRBV2 | TRBD1 | NA | TGTGCCAGCAGTGAACTAGGGGGCCTTGGAAACACCATATATTTT | CASSELGGLGNTIYF
TRBJ2-3 | TRBV24-1 | TRBD2 | once | TGTGCCACCAGTGATTTGCGAGCGGGAGCGTACACAGATACGCAGTATTTT | CATSDLRAGAYTDTQYF
TRBJ2-3 | TRBV7-9 | TRBD1 | NA | TGTGCCAGCAGGCGACAGGGGTGGACAGATACGCAGTATTTT | CASRRQGWTDTQYF
TRBJ1-5 | TRBV19 | NA | NA | TGTGCCAGTAGTAAGGACAGTTCGTATCAGCCCCAGCATTTT | CASSKDSSYQPQHF
TRBJ1-1 | TRBV3-1/TRBV3-2 | NA | once | TGTGCCAGCAGCCAAGTACGGGGGAACACTGAAGCTTTCTTT | CASSQVRGNTEAFF
TRBJ1-1 | TRBV11-1 | NA | NA | TGTGCCAGCAGCCATTCAAGAGAGGCGAAGACTGAAGCTTTCTTT | CASSHSREAKTEAFF
TRBJ2-7 | TRBV7-4 | TRBD2 | NA | TGTGCCAGCAGCACCTCGGGGGGGGGCACGTCCTACGAGCAGTACTTC | CASSTSGGGTSYEQYF
TRBJ2-2 | TRBV24-1 | TRBD2 | NA | TGTGCCACCAGTGAAGGCGGGAGGGCCTTTAACGGGGAGCTGTTTTTT | CATSEGGRAFNGELFF
TRBJ2-1 | TRBV7-8 | TRBD2 | NA | TGTGCCAGCAGCGTCCGGCTGGGCGGGAGCTCCTACAATGAGCAGTTCTTC | CASSVRLGGSSYNEQFF
TRBJ2-1 | TRBV7-2 | TRBD2 | NA | TGTGCCAGCAGCCCCGGGAGGCCTCCCCTTGGGGAGCAGTTCTTC | CASSPGRPPLGEQFF
TRBJ2-2 | TRBV5-6 | NA | NA | TGTGCCAGCAGCTCCGGTGCTCGGGTTCCGAACACCGGGGAGCTGTTTTTT | CASSSGARVPNTGELFF
TRBJ2-3 | TRBV9 | TRBD2 | NA | TGTGCCAGCAGCGTAGGGACTAGCGGGGGTAGCACAGATACGCAGTATTTT | CASSVGTSGGSTDTQYF
TRBJ1-6 | TRBV19 | TRBD1 | NA | TGTGCCAGTAGTATCGGGACAGGGGTCGCTTCACCCCTCCACTTT | CASSIGTGVASPLHF
TRBJ2-1 | TRBV5-1 | TRBD2 | NA | TGCGCCAGCAGCTCACCGACAGGGTTAGCGGGAGGTTCGGCCAATGAGCAGTTCTTC | CASSSPTGLAGGSANEQFF
TRBJ1-5 | TRBV5-6 | NA | NA | TGTGCCAGCAGCTTGATAGACCAACAGGCTGCGGAGCAGCCCCAGCATTTT | CASSLIDQQAAEQPQHF
TRBJ1-6 | TRBV27 | NA | few | TGTGCCAGCAGTCCAGGCGCCCAGGGGAGATCCCTCCACTTT | CASSPGAQGRSLHF
TRBJ2-5 | TRBV9 | NA | NA | TGTGCCAGCAGCCCCGACAGGAAAGAGACCCAGTACTTC | CASSPDRKETQYF
TRBJ2-5 | TRBV5-1 | TRBD2 | NA | TGCGCCAGCAGCTTGGCCGGGGGGAGAGGAATGGAGACCCAGTACTTC | CASSLAGGRGMETQYF
TRBJ2-5 | TRBV11-2 | TRBD1 | NA | TGTGCCAGCAGCCTACAGGGGGCGCAAGAGACCCAGTACTTC | CASSLQGAQETQYF
TRBJ1-5 | TRBV28 | NA | NA | TGTGCCAGCAGTCCGATTCAGGGAAGGAGTAGCAATCAGCCCCAGCATTTT | CASSPIQGRSSNQPQHF
TRBJ1-1 | TRBV3-1/TRBV3-2 | NA | NA | TGTGCCAGCAGCCAAGCCGTCACTATCCGGGGTACTGAAGCTTTCTTT | CASSQAVTIRGTEAFF
TRBJ2-7 | TRBV5-1 | NA | NA | TGCGCCAGCAGCCTCTCCGGGACACCTTCCTACGAGCAGTACTTC | CASSLSGTPSYEQYF
TRBJ2-7 | TRBV24-1 | TRBD1 | many | TGTGCCACGGGACAGGGAGGGCTCTACGAGCAGTACTTC | CATGQGGLYEQYF
TRBJ1-1 | TRBV6-2/TRBV6-3 | NA | NA | TGTGCCAGCAGTTACCCCCTACAGGGAGGGGGGCGGACTGAAGCTTTCTTT | CASSYPLQGGGRTEAFF
TRBJ2-3 | TRBV28 | TRBD2 | NA | TGTGCCAGCAGTCCCAATAGCGGGAGGGCGGGAGATACGCAGTATTTT | CASSPNSGRAGDTQYF
TRBJ2-1 | TRBV19 | TRBD2 | NA | TGTGCCAGTAGTACGACTAGCTATGAGCAGTTCTTC | CASSTTSYEQFF
TRBJ2-1 | TRBV10-3 | TRBD2 | NA | TGTGCCATCAGTGGGACTAGCGGGACCACCTACAATGAGCAGTTCTTC | CAISGTSGTTYNEQFF
TRBJ2-1 | TRBV29-1 | NA | NA | TGCAGCGTTGGTCCGAGCTCCTACAATGAGCAGTTCTTC | CSVGPSSYNEQFF
TRBJ2-2 | TRBV11-3 | NA | NA | TGTGCCAGCAGCCTTACGGGAGTAACCGGGGAGCTGTTTTTT | CASSLTGVTGELFF
TRBJ1-5 | TRBV19 | NA | NA | TGTGCCAGTAGGACAGACAGTTATAGCAATCAGCCCCAGCATTTT | CASRTDSYSNQPQHF
TRBJ1-6 | TRBV5-5 | NA | NA | TGTGCCAGCACCCTACAGGGCACCTATAATTCACCCCTCCACTTT | CASTLQGTYNSPLHF
TRBJ2-3 | TRBV28 | TRBD1 | NA | TGTGCCAGCAGATGGGACAGGGTCACAGATACGCAGTATTTT | CASRWDRVTDTQYF
TRBJ1-2 | TRBV5-1 | TRBD1 | once | TGCGCCAGCAGCGGAGGGGGCAACTATGGCTACACCTTC | CASSGGGNYGYTF
TRBJ1-2 | TRBV19 | NA | NA | TGTGCCAGTAGTATCGACAGCTCCTCTAACTATGGCTACACCTTC | CASSIDSSSNYGYTF
TRBJ1-2 | TRBV2 | TRBD1 | NA | TGTGCCAGCAGTGAAGCTCTAATACAGGGGAATGGCTACACCTTC | CASSEALIQGNGYTF
TRBJ1-2 | TRBV13 | NA | once | TGTGCCAGCAGCTTTCTTTATCGTCCCGCGCTAGGCTATGGCTACACCTTC | CASSFLYRPALGYGYTF
TRBJ1-2 | TRBV11-2 | NA | NA | TGTGCCAGCAGCTTAGAGAGGCGGGAATTTAACTATGGCTACACCTTC | CASSLERREFNYGYTF
TRBJ2-1 | TRBV27 | TRBD2 | NA | TGTGCCAGCAGTTTATCTCCTAGCGGGAGGGCCCTTGACTACAATGAGCAGTTCTTC | CASSLSPSGRALDYNEQFF
TRBJ2-7 | TRBV6-5 | TRBD1 | NA | TGTGCCAGCAGTTTGGACAGGGATCTATACGAGCAGTACTTC | CASSLDRDLYEQYF
TRBJ1-1 | TRBV18 | NA | NA | TGTGCCAGCTCAATTCTCGGGGGGATTGGGAACACTGAAGCTTTCTTT | CASSILGGIGNTEAFF